The T cell receptor (beta chain) described here comes from a study of T cell repertoires in ileal Crohn's disease. The method was immunoSEQ multiplex PCR; TCRdb's version includes in-frame clones alone and lacks a portion of them. The sample consists of several thousand clones, 75% to 85% of them appearing once. The V gene end was trimmed by 5 bases and the J gene end by 7 bases; junction bases not matched to a gene: 13. The CDR3 has 17 residues. The V gene's germline CDR1 is SGHVS and CDR2 FNYEAQ. Sample: ileal tissue. This receptor was obtained from an adult with Crohn's disease. The chain couples TRBV7-6 to TRBJ2-1; TRBD1 matches at 11 bases. The CDR3 bases are TGTGCCAGCAGCCCACGACCCTTCGGGGACAGGGGGAATGAGCAGTTCTTC. This translates into CASSPRPFGDRGNEQFF. The full variable domain, completed using reference TRBV7-6 and TRBJ2-1, is GAGVSQSPRYKVTKRGQDVALRCDPISGHVSLYWYRQALGQGPEFLTYFNYEAQQDKSGLPNDRFSAERPEGSISTLTIQRTEQRDSAMYRCASSPRPFGDRGNEQFFGPGTRLTVL.